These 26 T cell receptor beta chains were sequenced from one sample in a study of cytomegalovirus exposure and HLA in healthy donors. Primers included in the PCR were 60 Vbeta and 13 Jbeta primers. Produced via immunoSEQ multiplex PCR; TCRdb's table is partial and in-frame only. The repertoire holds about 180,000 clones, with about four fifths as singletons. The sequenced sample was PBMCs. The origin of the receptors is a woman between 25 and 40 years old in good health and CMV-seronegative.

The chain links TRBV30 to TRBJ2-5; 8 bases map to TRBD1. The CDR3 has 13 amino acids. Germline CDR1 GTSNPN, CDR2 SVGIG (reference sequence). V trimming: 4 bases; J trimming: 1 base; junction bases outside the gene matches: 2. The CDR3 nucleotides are TGTGCCTGGAATACAGGGGGCCAAGAGACCCAGTACTTC. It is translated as CAWNTGGQETQYF.

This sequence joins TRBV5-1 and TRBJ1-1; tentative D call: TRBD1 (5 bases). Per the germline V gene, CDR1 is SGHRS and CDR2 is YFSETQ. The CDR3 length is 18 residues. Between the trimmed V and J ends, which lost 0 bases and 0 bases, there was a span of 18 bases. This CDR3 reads CASSLVFGRRQLNTEAFF. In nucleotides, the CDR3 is TGCGCCAGCAGCTTGGTGTTCGGACGTCGACAGTTGAACACTGAAGCTTTCTTT.

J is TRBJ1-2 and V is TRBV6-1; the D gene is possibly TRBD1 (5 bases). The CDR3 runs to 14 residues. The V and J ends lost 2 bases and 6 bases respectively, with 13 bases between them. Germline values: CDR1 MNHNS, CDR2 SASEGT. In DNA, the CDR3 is TGTGCCAGCAGTGAACGGCGGGGGTTGGATGGCTACACCTTC. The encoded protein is CASSERRGLDGYTF.

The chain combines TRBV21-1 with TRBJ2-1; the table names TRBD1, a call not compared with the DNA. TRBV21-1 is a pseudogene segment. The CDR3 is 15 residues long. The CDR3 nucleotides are TGTGCCAGCAGCAGCGGGACAGCCAAGAACATCGAGCAGTTCTTC. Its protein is CASSSGTAKNIEQFF.

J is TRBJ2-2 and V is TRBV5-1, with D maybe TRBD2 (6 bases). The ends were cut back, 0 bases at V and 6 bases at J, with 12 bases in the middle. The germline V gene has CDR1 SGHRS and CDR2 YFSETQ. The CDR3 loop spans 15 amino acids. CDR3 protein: CASSLADSGAGELFF. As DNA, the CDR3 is TGCGCCAGCAGCTTGGCTGATAGCGGAGCCGGGGAGCTGTTTTTT.

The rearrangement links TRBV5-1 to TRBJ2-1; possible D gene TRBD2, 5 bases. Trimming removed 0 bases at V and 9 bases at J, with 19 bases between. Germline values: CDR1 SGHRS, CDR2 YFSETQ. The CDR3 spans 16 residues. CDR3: CASSLVGAGGSPEQFF. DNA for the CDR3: TGCGCCAGCAGCTTGGTCGGTGCGGGTGGGTCGCCTGAGCAGTTCTTC.

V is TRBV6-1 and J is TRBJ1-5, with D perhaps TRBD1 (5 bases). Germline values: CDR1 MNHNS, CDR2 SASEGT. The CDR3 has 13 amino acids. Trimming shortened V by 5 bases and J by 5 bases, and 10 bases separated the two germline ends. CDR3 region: CASSRGEDQPQHF. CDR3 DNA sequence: TGTGCCAGCAGTCGGGGGGAGGATCAGCCCCAGCATTTT.

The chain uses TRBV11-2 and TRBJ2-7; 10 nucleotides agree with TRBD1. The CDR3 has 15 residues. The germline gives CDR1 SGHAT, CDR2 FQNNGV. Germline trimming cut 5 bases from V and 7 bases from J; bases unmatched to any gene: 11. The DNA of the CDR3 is TGTGCCAGCAGCGACCCGGGACAGGGGAATTGGGAGCAGTACTTC. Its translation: CASSDPGQGNWEQYF.

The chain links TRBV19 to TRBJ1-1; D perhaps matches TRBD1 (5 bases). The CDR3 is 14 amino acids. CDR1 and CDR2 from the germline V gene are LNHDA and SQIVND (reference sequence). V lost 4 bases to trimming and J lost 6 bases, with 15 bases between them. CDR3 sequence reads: CASSTHTGRAEAFF. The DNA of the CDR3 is TGTGCCAGTAGTACACATACAGGTCGGGCTGAAGCTTTCTTT.

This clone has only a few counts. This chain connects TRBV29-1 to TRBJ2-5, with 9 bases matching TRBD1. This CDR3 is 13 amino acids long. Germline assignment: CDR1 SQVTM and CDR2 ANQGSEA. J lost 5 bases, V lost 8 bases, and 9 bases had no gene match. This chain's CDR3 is CSTRTGVFETQYF. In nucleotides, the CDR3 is TGCAGCACGAGGACAGGGGTCTTCGAGACCCAGTACTTC. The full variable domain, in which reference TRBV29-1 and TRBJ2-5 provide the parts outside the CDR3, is SAVISQKPSRDICQRGTSLTIQCQVDSQVTMMFWYRQQPGQSLTLIATANQGSEATYESGFVIDKFPISRPNLTFSTLTVSNMSPEDSSIYLCSTRTGVFETQYFGPGTRLLVL.

The CDR3 DNA reads as TGTGCCAGCAGCTCTACTGCCGGGGGGACTGAAGCTTTCTTT. The encoded protein is CASSSTAGGTEAFF. This chain connects TRBV7-2 to TRBJ1-1; D possibly corresponds to TRBD1 (5 bases). Germline CDR1 SGHTA, CDR2 FQGNSA. Trimming removed 4 bases at V and 5 bases at J, with 14 bases between. CDR3 length equals 14 residues. Supplemented by reference TRBV7-2 and TRBJ1-1, the full variable domain reads GAGVSQSPSNKVTEKGKDVELRCDPISGHTALYWYRQSLGQGLEFLIYFQGNSAPDKSGLPSDRFSAERTGGSVSTLTIQRTQQEDSAVYLCASSSTAGGTEAFFGQGTRLTVV.

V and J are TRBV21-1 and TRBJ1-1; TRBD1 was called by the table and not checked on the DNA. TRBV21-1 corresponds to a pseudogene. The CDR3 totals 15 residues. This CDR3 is CASSKGTGRDTEAFF. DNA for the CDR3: TGTGCCAGCAGCAAAGGGACAGGGCGGGACACTGAAGCTTTCTTT.

CDR3 protein: CASSTLAQGIEQYF. CDR3 DNA: TGTGCCAGCAGTACCCTTGCACAGGGAATCGAGCAGTACTTC. The chain recombines TRBV5-6 with TRBJ2-7, with D maybe TRBD1 (6 bases). The CDR3 has 14 amino acids. The ends were cut back, 5 bases at V and 6 bases at J, with 18 bases in the middle. Germline CDR1 and CDR2: SGHDT and YYEEEE.

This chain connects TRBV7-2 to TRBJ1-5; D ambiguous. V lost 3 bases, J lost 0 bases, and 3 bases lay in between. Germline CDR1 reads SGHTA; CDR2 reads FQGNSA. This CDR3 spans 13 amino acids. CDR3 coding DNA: TGTGCCAGCAGCTTTAGTAGCAATCAGCCCCAGCATTTT. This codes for CASSFSSNQPQHF. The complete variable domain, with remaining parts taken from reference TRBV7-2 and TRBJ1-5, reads GAGVSQSPSNKVTEKGKDVELRCDPISGHTALYWYRQSLGQGLEFLIYFQGNSAPDKSGLPSDRFSAERTGGSVSTLTIQRTQQEDSAVYLCASSFSSNQPQHFGDGTRLSIL.

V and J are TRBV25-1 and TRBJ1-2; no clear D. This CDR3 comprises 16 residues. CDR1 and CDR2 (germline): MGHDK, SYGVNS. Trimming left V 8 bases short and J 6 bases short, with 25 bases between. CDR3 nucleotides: TGTGCCAGCCAAGACGGAGGAGGACCAATTGGGAATGGCTACACCTTC. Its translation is CASQDGGGPIGNGYTF.

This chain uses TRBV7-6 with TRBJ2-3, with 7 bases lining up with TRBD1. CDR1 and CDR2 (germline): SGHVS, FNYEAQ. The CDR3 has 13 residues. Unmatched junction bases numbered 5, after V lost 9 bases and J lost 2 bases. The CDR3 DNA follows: TGTGCCAGTTCGACAGGGTCCACAGATACGCAGTATTTT. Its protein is CASSTGSTDTQYF.

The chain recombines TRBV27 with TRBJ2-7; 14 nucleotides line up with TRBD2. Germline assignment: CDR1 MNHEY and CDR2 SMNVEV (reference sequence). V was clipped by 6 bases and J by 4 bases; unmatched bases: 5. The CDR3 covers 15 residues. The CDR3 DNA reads TGTGCCAGCAGACCCGGGACTAGCGGGGGATACGAGCAGTACTTC. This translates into CASRPGTSGGYEQYF.

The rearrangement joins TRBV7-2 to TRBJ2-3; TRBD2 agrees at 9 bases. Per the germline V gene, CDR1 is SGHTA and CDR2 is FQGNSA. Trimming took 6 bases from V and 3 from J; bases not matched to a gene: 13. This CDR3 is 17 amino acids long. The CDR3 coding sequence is TGTGCCAGCAGTCCGGGGGCCGGGCTAGCGGGGACAGATACGCAGTATTTT. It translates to CASSPGAGLAGTDTQYF.

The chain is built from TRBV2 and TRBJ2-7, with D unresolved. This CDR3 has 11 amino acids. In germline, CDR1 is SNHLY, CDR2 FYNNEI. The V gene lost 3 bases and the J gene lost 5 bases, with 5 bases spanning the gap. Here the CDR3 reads CASSERHEQYF. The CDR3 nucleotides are TGTGCCAGCAGTGAGCGGCACGAGCAGTACTTC.

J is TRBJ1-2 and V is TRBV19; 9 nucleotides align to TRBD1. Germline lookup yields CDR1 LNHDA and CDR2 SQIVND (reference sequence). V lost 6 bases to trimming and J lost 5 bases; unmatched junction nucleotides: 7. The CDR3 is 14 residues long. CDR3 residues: CASRRQGEQYGYTF. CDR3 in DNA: TGTGCCAGTAGGCGACAGGGGGAACAATATGGCTACACCTTC.

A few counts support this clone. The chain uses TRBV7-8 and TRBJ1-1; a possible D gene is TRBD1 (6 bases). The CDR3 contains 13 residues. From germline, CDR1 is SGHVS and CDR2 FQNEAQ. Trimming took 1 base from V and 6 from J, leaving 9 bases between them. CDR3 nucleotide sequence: TGTGCCAGCAGCTTAGAACAGGGATCTGAAGCTTTCTTT. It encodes CASSLEQGSEAFF.

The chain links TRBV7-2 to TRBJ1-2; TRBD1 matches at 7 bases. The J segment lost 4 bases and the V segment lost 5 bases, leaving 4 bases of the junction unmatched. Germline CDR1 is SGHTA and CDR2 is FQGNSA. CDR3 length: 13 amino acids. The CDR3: CASSLTGIYGYTF. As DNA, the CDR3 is TGTGCCAGCAGCCTGACAGGGATCTATGGCTACACCTTC.

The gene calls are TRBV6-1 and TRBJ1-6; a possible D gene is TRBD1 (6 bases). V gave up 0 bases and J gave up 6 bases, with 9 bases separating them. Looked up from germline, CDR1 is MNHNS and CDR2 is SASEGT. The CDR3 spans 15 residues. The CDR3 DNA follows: TGTGCCAGCAGTGAAGCGCCCAGGGGTAATTCACCCCTCCACTTT. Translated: CASSEAPRGNSPLHF.

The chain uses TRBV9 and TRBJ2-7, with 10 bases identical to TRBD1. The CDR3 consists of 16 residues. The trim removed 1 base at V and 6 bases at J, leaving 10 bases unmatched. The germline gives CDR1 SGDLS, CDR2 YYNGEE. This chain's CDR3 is CASSVSGTGEISEQYF. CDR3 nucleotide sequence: TGTGCCAGCAGCGTAAGTGGGACAGGGGAAATAAGCGAGCAGTACTTC. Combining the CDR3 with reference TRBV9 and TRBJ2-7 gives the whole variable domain DSGVTQTPKHLITATGQRVTLRCSPRSGDLSVYWYQQSLDQGLQFLIQYYNGEERAKGNILERFSAQQFPDLHSELNLSSLELGDSALYFCASSVSGTGEISEQYFGPGTRLTVT.

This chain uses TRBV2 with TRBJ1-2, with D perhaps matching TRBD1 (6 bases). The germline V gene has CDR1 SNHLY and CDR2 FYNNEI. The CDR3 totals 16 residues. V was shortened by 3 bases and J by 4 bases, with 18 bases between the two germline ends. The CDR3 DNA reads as TGTGCCAGCAGTGAGGGGGCCCCCCTATCCCCCTATGGCTACACCTTC. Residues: CASSEGAPLSPYGYTF.

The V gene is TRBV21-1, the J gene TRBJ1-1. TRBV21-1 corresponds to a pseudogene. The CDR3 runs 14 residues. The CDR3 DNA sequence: TGTGCCAGCAGCCCCGGGGATTCCAACACTGAAGCTTTCTTT. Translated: CASSPGDSNTEAFF.